The 14 T cell receptor beta chains given below trace back to one sample, sequenced in a study of T cell repertoires in cytomegalovirus infection. MiXCR, run by TCRdb on the reads, gives a single entry per CDR3 protein. The sample holds 740,000 or so distinct CDR3 sequences, less than 40% seen once. Sequenced material: PBMCs. The receptors here all came from a human donor in good health (CMV status not recorded). Some clones in this sample may be carry-over from other donors' samples.

This clonotype was counted a few times. The rearrangement links TRBV4-1 to TRBJ1-6; TRBD1 matches at 7 bases. This CDR3 region has 13 residues. V shed 5 bases, J shed 7 bases, and the junction held 2 bases outside the gene matches. The V gene's germline CDR1 is MGHRA and CDR2 YSYEKL. CDR3 in amino acids: CASSRGQNSPLHF. The DNA for the CDR3 is TGCGCCAGCAGCAGGGGACAGAATTCACCCCTCCACTTT.

This chain uses TRBV12-3 or TRBV12-4 with TRBJ2-7; perhaps TRBD2 as D (6 bases). The CDR3 consists of 14 residues. Trimming took off 5 bases at V and 5 bases at J, with 16 bases between the two ends. The CDR3 is CASSRTGTGNEQYF. CDR3 DNA sequence: TGTGCCAGCAGTAGAACCGGGACTGGTAACGAGCAGTACTTC.

A note on this clonotype: One end of the junction varies from germline; a read error may be responsible. The chain uses TRBV6-5 and TRBJ1-6; TRBD1 agrees at 8 bases. Per germline, CDR1 MNHEY and CDR2 SVGAGI. The CDR3 is 16 residues long. CDR3: CSSSYWTGKYNSPLHF. In DNA form, the CDR3 reads TGTTCCAGCAGTTACTGGACAGGGAAGTATAATTCACCCCTCCACTTT.

For this clonotype: A much larger clone lies a single base off, so this may be a read error. This sequence joins TRBV7-2 and TRBJ1-2; 7 bases line up with TRBD1. The CDR3 extends over 14 amino acids. CDR1 and CDR2 from the germline V gene are SGHTA and FQGNSA. CDR3 DNA: TGTGCCAGCAGCTTAGGATGGGACAGCTATGGCTACCCCTTC. Its protein product is CASSLGWDSYGYPF.

Only a few counts were recorded for this clonotype. An end of the junction does not agree with germline; a read error may underlie this. Written as DNA, the CDR3 is TGTGCTAGCAGCGCCGAGCCGAGCCAAGAGACCCAGTACTTC. It codes for CASSAEPSQETQYF. The gene calls are TRBV7-7 and TRBJ2-5; D is unclear. This CDR3 is 14 amino acids long. Per the germline V gene, CDR1 is SSHAT and CDR2 is FNYEAQ (reference sequence).

Here the CDR3 reads CASTLTGSNEQFF. The DNA of the CDR3 is TGTGCCAGCACCCTGACAGGGAGCAATGAGCAGTTCTTC. V usage is TRBV6-1 and J usage is TRBJ2-1; TRBD1 matches at 7 bases. The CDR3 has 13 residues. J lost 6 bases, V lost 7 bases, and 6 bases had no gene match. Germline V gene sequence: CDR1 MNHNS, CDR2 SASEGT.

A few counts support this clonotype. V is TRBV11-2 and J is TRBJ1-1, with 8 bases aligning to TRBD1. Trimming took 6 bases from V and 4 from J; bases not matched to a gene: 4. CDR1 is SGHAT and CDR2 is FQNNGV in the germline V gene. The length of the CDR3 is 13 residues. This CDR3 is CASRITGGTEAFF. In DNA, the CDR3 is TGTGCCAGCAGAATAACAGGGGGCACTGAAGCTTTCTTT.

This clonotype appeared many times. The gene calls are TRBV7-9 and TRBJ2-1, with TRBD1 matching over 11 bases. Germline CDR1 reads SEHNR; CDR2 reads FQNEAQ (reference sequence). Trimming removed 5 bases from V and 7 bases from J; junction bases left unmatched: 16. This CDR3 contains 18 residues. Here the CDR3 DNA reads TGTGCCAGCAGCGGCGGACAGGGGGCGCCGGGTGGAGCGAATGAGCAGTTCTTC. Protein product: CASSGGQGAPGGANEQFF.

This clonotype showed up just a few times. The V call is TRBV6-1, the J call TRBJ1-6; TRBD1 is a possible D gene (5 bases). In germline, CDR1 is MNHNS, CDR2 SASEGT. The CDR3 has 14 residues. The V and J ends lost 7 bases and 9 bases respectively, with 16 bases between them. The CDR3 loop is CASNFDRQTSPLHF. The CDR3 DNA sequence: TGTGCCAGCAATTTCGACCGACAGACTTCACCCCTCCACTTT.

The sample holds many counts of this clonotype. The rearrangement joins TRBV6-1 to TRBJ1-6; D is perhaps TRBD1 (5 bases). The CDR3 runs to 15 residues. The V and J ends lost 6 bases and 7 bases respectively, with 16 bases between them. Germline CDR1 and CDR2: MNHNS and SASEGT. DNA for the CDR3: TGTGCCAGCAGGATCCGGGACTCTTACAATTCACCCCTCCACTTT. Protein: CASRIRDSYNSPLHF.

On this clonotype: This may be a read error, as it is one base from a much larger clone. The chain uses TRBV6-1 and TRBJ1-1, with D maybe TRBD1 (6 bases). The CDR3 runs 14 residues. Germline V gives CDR1 MNHNS, CDR2 SASEGT. The CDR3 loop is CASSESQGVSDAFF. Here the CDR3 DNA reads TGTGCCAGCAGTGAATCACAGGGCGTATCTGATGCTTTCTTT.

This chain links TRBV12-3 or TRBV12-4 with TRBJ1-1; D perhaps matches TRBD1 (5 bases). There are 16 residues in the CDR3. Trimming took 2 bases from V and 1 from J, leaving 14 bases between them. CDR3 nucleotides: TGTGCCAGCAGTTTATGGCAGGGACGCCCGAACACTGAAGCTTTCTTT. Residues: CASSLWQGRPNTEAFF.

The V call is TRBV30, the J call TRBJ2-3, with D maybe TRBD2 (5 bases). V was pared by 2 bases and J by 2 bases, with 8 bases between. From germline, CDR1 is GTSNPN and CDR2 SVGIG (reference sequence). The CDR3 runs to 13 residues. The CDR3 spells CAWSFGVTDTQYF. The CDR3 DNA sequence: TGTGCCTGGAGTTTCGGGGTCACAGATACGCAGTATTTT.

Only a few counts were recorded for this clonotype. The J gene is TRBJ2-3, the V gene TRBV18; 12 bases match TRBD1. The V gene end was trimmed by 2 bases and the J gene end by 6 bases; junction bases not matched to a gene: 6. The CDR3 is 16 residues long. Germline assignment: CDR1 KGHSH and CDR2 LQKENI. In DNA, the CDR3 is TGTGCCAGCTCACCAACGGGACAGGGGGCAACGGATACGCAGTATTTT. Protein: CASSPTGQGATDTQYF.